This is a list of T cell receptor beta chains from one sample in a study of T cells after yellow fever vaccination. TCRdb ran MiXCR on the 5' RACE reads and lists one entry per CDR3 protein. The sample includes roughly 74,000 distinct CDR3 sequences, more than 5.5% of them seen just once. Sequenced here: CD8+ T cells sorted from PBMCs, sampled around 5 days after the first yellow fever vaccination. The receptors stem from a man aged 18-30 years who received the YFV17D yellow fever vaccine. Each CDR3 is given with its conserved first and last residue. Size tells how often a clone was seen (once, few, many) or the class of an expanded clone, and some rows leave it out.

CDR3	V	J	size
CAVFESGKPYEQYF	TRBV2	TRBJ2-7	few
CSASSHETQYF	TRBV20-1	TRBJ2-5	NA
CASSHNTEAFF	TRBV7-9	TRBJ1-1	many
CASSSATSGIQETQYF	TRBV7-9	TRBJ2-5	NA
CASSYTGYNEQFF	TRBV6-2/TRBV6-3	TRBJ2-1	few
CASSSLGLGNTEAFF	TRBV6-5	TRBJ1-1	many
CSARDVGSSYNEQFF	TRBV20-1	TRBJ2-1	many
CASSEDTGELFF	TRBV7-9	TRBJ2-2	many
CASSPRGYRETQYF	TRBV4-3	TRBJ2-5	few
CASSFGLETYEQYF	TRBV5-1	TRBJ2-7	few
CASSYSSGGSSYEQYF	TRBV6-2/TRBV6-3	TRBJ2-7	NA
CASSLRGGGGDEQFF	TRBV11-2	TRBJ2-1	many
CASQGAAGMYEQFF	TRBV7-9	TRBJ2-1	many
CATSRDLPDNEQFF	TRBV15	TRBJ2-1	NA
CASSLDRGINEQYF	TRBV28	TRBJ2-7	few
CASSIYGRITDTQYF	TRBV19	TRBJ2-3	NA